One T cell receptor beta chain is described in this entry. The CDR3 runs 17 residues. Trimming at V came to 6 bases and at J to 5 bases, leaving 15 bases not matched to a gene. CDR1 and CDR2 from the germline V gene are MDHEN and SYDVKM. These data originate in a study of blood T cell repertoires in COVID-19. The overall study: Researchers got acute and convalescent COVID-19 samples from the United States, Italy and Spain. In each case, the material was cDNA or gDNA derived from T cells, B-cell-depleted T cells, or PBMCs.

How the authors handled the data: Amplification from reference gene primers served as the basis for estimated nucleated cell counts. TCRdb's copy holds only in-frame clones and misses some; the assay was immunoSEQ multiplex PCR. D and trimming come from the DNA, and the V and J calls and clone size come from that table. The sample lists more than 25,000 clones, around 90% seen once, with over 5% in the top ten. The source material was peripheral blood. This TCR was sampled from a man between 60 and 75 years old with active COVID-19. The chain combines TRBV28 with TRBJ1-2; 10 bases line up with TRBD1. CDR3 nucleotides: TGTGCCAGCAGCCCTCCGATCGGGACAGGGGAATTGTATGGCTACACCTTC. It translates to CASSPPIGTGELYGYTF.